The subject of this entry is one T cell receptor beta chain. Its recognized antigen is unknown. Within one base of it there is no much larger clone, and no base qualities were kept. The time point tag for this specimen amounts to: pretherapy, before neoadjuvant immune checkpoint inhibitors. Samples came from the phase 2 randomized NEOSTAR trial, which tested neoadjuvant nivolumab or nivolumab plus ipilimumab followed by surgery in operable NSCLC. Library prep was done by the immunoSEQ multiplex PCR assay. The original pipeline was this. Repertoires were summarized by richness and clonality, and significantly expanded and contracted clones were identified between pre- and post-therapy samples. As stored in TCRdb, this immuneACCESS dataset retains in-frame rearrangements with V and J assigned. A fraction of the clones does not appear; measured against another copy, unresolved V genes explain less than half of the discrepancy, and the remainder lacks a known reason. V and J calls and clone size are copied from that table; D and trimming were computed from the DNA. This sample holds about 26,000 clones; more than 70% were observed only once. The ten most abundant clones make up approximately 6.6% of the sample.

The germline V gene gives CDR1 as KGHSH and CDR2 as LQKENI. Trimming at the junction amounts to 1 base on V and 5 bases on J, and the germline ends lie 8 bases apart. The CDR3 spans 13 residues, from the cysteine through the phenylalanine. The entry retains the CDR3 DNA only, 39 bases that are in frame from base 1. This sample was included in a study of neoadjuvant nivolumab and ipilimumab in lung cancer (dated by TCRdb to the early 2020s). Broadly, across the study: Nivolumab was given at 3 mg/kg intravenously on days 1, 15 and 29, and the combination arm added ipilimumab 1 mg/kg on day 1 only. A total of 44 patients with operable NSCLC were treated in the trial, with roughly 23 randomized to nivolumab monotherapy and approximately 21 randomized to nivolumab plus ipilimumab. The major pathologic response (MPR) rate in the intention-to-treat population in each study arm was designated as the primary trial endpoint. TCR repertoires were compared between pretherapy (baseline) peripheral blood and tumors resected at surgery after neoadjuvant immune checkpoint blockade. Matched pretherapy and resected tumor pairs were analyzed for seven patients: four treated with nivolumab and three with nivolumab plus ipilimumab. Beyond this particular receptor, the publication reports: No significant correlation was found between TCR clonality and pathologic tumor regression, and only one major-pathologic-response sample was available for the clonality analysis. From pretherapy to surgery, tumor T-cell richness and clonality went up in three of three dual-therapy tumors, versus only two of four nivolumab-treated tumors. Resected tumors had greater TCR richness and clonality than tumor-adjacent uninvolved lung, and increases were observed in more dual-therapy-treated tumors. Pretherapy blood TCR richness correlated positively with richness in tumors resected after neoadjuvant therapy (Spearman R ≈ 0.79). TCR sequencing was performed in a small number of samples.

The TCR comes from an adult with non-small cell lung cancer. The sample consisted of peripheral blood, taken before neoadjuvant nivolumab, alone or with ipilimumab. The receptor chain draws on TRBV18 and TRBJ2-5; the D gene is unclear. The nucleotides read TGTGCCAGCTCACCACGTCTGGGTGAGACCCAGTACTTC. It translates to CASSPRLGETQYF.